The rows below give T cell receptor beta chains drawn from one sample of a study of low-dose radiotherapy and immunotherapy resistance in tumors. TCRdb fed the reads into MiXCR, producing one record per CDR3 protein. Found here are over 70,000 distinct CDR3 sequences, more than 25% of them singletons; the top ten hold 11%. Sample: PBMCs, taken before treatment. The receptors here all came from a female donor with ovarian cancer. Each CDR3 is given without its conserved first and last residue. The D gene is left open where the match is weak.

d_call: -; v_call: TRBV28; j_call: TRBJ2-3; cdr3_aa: ASSLQPGTDTQY
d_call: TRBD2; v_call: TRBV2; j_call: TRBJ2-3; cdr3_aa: ATPRGDEDTQY
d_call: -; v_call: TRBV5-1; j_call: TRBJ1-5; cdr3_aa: ASTASDEQFFGPGGNNQPQH
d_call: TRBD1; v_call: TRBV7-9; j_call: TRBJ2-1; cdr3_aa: ASSPLRVDRADEQF
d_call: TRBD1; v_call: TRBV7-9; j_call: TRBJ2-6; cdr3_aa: ASSLVQGDGANVLT
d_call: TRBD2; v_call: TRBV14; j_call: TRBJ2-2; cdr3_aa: ASSHTGTSWTGELF
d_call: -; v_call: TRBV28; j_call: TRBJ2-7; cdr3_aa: ASSPSTGLRYEQY
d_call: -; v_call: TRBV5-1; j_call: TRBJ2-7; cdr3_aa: ASSLANGPADYEQY
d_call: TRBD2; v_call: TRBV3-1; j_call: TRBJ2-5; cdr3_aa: ASSLSGAQGGETQY
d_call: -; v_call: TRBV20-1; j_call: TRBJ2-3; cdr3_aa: SADSQGRGGVGDTQY
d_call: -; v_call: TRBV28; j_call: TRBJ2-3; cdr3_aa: ASSLHLQSGRADTQY
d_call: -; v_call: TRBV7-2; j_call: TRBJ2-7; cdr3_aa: ASSLRRGQRPYEQY
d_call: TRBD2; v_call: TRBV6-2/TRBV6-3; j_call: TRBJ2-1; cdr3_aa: ASSTSGRNERF
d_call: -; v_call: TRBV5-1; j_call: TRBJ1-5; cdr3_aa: ASSLDGIGQGNQPQH
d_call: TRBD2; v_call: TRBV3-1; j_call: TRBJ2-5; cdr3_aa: ASSRRTSGGETQY
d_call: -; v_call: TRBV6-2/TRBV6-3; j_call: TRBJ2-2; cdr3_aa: ASSYSGLMNTGELF
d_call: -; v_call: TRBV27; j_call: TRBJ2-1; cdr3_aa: ASSLEQF
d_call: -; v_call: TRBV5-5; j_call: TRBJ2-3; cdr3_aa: ASSFRQGGVTDTQY
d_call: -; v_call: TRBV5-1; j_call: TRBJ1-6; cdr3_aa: ASSLFEESPLH
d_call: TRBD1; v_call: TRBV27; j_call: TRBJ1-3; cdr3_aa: ASRRSGQISGNTIY
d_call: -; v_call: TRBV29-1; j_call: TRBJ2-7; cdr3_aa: SVEIPGGSYEQY
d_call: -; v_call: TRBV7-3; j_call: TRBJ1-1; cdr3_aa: ASSTEGVGTEAF
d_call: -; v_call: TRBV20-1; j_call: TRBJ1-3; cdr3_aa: SAAGGGNTIY
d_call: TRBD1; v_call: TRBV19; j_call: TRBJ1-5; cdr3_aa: ASRGQGASNQPQH
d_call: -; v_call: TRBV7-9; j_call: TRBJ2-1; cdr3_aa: ASSSLRVSYNEQF
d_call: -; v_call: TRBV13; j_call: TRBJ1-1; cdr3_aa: ASSPVSGNTEAF
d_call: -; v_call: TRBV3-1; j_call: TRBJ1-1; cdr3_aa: ASSQAGGGTEAF
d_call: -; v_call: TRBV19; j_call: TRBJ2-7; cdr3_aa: ASSIGGTAYEQY
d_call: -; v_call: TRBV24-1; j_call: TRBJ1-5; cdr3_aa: ATSETGRFQPQH
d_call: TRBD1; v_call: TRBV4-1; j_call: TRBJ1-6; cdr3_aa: ASSQVDRVENSPLH
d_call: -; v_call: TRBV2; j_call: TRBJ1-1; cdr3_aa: ASKWGTSNTEAF
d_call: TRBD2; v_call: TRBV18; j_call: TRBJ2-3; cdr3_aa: ASSPRGDIHTDTQY
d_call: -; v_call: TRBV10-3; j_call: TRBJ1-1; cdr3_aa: AIRGVNTEAF
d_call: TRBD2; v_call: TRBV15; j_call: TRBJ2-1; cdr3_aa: ATTLAGGRSREQF
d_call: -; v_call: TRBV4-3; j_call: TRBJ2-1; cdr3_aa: ASSQSPIYNEQF
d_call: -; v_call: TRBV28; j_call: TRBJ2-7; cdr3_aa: ASSFSVRVVRSADEQY
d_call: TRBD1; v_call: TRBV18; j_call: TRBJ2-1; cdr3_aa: ASSPGQGWMNEQF
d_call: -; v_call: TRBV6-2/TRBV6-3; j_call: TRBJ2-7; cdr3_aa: ASSGETSISEQY
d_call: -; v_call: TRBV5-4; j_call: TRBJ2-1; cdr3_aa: ASSKGGTNNEQF
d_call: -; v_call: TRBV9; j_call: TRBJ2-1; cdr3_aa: ASSANREQF
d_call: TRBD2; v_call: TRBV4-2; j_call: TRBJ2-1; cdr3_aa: ASSQEGHGAGGHNEQF
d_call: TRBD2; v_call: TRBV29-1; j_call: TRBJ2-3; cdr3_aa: SVLLAGGPLSGTQY
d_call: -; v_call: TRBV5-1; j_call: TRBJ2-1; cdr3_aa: ASSPRSAIGYNEQF
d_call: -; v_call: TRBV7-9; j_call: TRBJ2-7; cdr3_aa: ASSHGQHEQY
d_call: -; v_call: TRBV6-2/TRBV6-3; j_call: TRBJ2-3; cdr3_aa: STIPRADTQY
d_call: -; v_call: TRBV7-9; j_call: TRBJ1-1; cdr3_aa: ASRSEEAGEIF
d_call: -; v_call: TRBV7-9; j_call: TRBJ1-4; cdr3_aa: ASSGAGSNEKLF
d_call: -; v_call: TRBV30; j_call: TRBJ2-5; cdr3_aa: AWSRFQETQY
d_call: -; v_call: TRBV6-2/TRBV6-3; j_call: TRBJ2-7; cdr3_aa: ASSRGRDSYEQY
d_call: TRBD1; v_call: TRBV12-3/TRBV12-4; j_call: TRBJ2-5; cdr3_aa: ASSSWTGEETQY
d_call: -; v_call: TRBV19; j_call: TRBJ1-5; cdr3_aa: ASSSRGPEQPQH
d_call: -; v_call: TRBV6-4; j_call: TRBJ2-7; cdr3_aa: ASSDRVAAAYEQY